What follows are 31 T cell receptor beta chains derived from one specimen sequenced in a study of PD-1 blockade in classical Hodgkin lymphoma. Time point of the sample: newly diagnosed, previously untreated cHL patient sample. After thawing, PBMCs were subjected to magnetic negative selection to isolate CD8+ T cells. Generated by immunoSEQ multiplex PCR, the TCRdb table keeps only in-frame clones and is missing some. The data hold about 15,000 clones, with approximately 91% observed a single time. The sample was CD8+ T cells from blood. The origin of the receptors is a human donor with classical Hodgkin lymphoma.

The DNA of the CDR3 is TGTGCCAGCAGCCAGACTAGCGGGAGAGACAATGAGCAGTTCTTC. Amino acids: CASSQTSGRDNEQFF. The chain links TRBV7-9 to TRBJ2-1, with 12 bases matching TRBD2. CDR3 length equals 15 residues. V was pared by 5 bases and J by 5 bases, with 4 bases of the junction left unmatched. Per the germline V gene, CDR1 is SEHNR and CDR2 is FQNEAQ (reference sequence).

In DNA, the CDR3 is TGTGCCAGCAGCCCCCGATACAGTCGGTACCAAGAGACCCAGTACTTC. Protein: CASSPRYSRYQETQYF. V and J are TRBV11-2 and TRBJ2-5; D not certain. Trimming left V 5 bases short and J 0 bases short, with 16 bases between. The CDR3 consists of 16 residues. Germline loops: CDR1 SGHAT, CDR2 FQNNGV.

This chain uses TRBV6-4 with TRBJ1-2; 12 positions match TRBD1. With V trimmed by 5 bases and J by 2 bases, 3 bases remained unmatched. The CDR3 has 15 residues. The germline V gene encodes CDR1 MRHNA and CDR2 SNTAGT. The CDR3 reads CASSPGTGGNYGYTF. DNA of the CDR3: TGTGCCAGCAGTCCCGGGACAGGGGGCAACTATGGCTACACCTTC.

The V gene is TRBV21-1, the J gene TRBJ2-1; the DNA was not used to check the table's D call, TRBD2. TRBV21-1 is a documented pseudogene. The CDR3 sequence is 20 residues long. This CDR3 is CASSKALFSGLGSSYNEQFF. In nucleotides, the CDR3 is TGTGCCAGCAGCAAAGCGCTTTTCTCGGGACTAGGGAGCTCCTACAATGAGCAGTTCTTC.

This clone has just a few counts. The chain is built from TRBV6-5 and TRBJ1-2, with TRBD1 matching 9 bases. This CDR3 is 15 amino acids long. Germline assignment: CDR1 MNHEY and CDR2 SVGAGI. J lost 8 bases, V lost 5 bases, and 12 bases had no gene match. The CDR3 spells CASSARDRAVEGYTF. In DNA, the CDR3 is TGTGCCAGCAGTGCACGGGACAGGGCGGTGGAAGGCTACACCTTC.

The chain uses TRBV5-4 and TRBJ2-1, with D tentatively TRBD1 or TRBD2 (7 bases each). The V gene lost 5 bases and the J gene lost 4 bases, with 13 bases spanning the gap. The CDR3 contains 14 residues. Germline lookup yields CDR1 SGHNT and CDR2 YYREEE (reference sequence). The CDR3 loop is CASRGGDSYNEQFF. The CDR3 DNA reads TGTGCCAGCAGGGGAGGGGACAGTTACAATGAGCAGTTCTTC.

CDR3 DNA sequence: TGTGCCAGCAGCTTTTGGCCCAACACAGATACGCAGTATTTT. This encodes CASSFWPNTDTQYF. The chain links TRBV7-3 to TRBJ2-3; no clear D gene. The length of the CDR3 is 14 residues. V shed 3 bases and J shed 2 bases, with 9 bases lying between them. CDR1 SGHTA and CDR2 FQGTGA come from the germline V gene.

The genes are TRBV4-1 and TRBJ2-3; 12 bases line up with TRBD2. The CDR3 has 17 residues. With V trimmed by 0 bases and J by 6 bases, 7 bases remained unmatched. Per the germline V gene, CDR1 is MGHRA and CDR2 is YSYEKL. The CDR3: CASSQDSGLAGTDTQYF. For the CDR3, the DNA is TGCGCCAGCAGCCAAGATAGTGGACTAGCGGGAACCGATACGCAGTATTTT.

This sequence joins TRBV18 and TRBJ2-7, with D perhaps TRBD2 (6 bases). V was cut by 4 bases and J by 4 bases, with 17 bases left in between. This CDR3 is built from 15 residues. Germline V gives CDR1 KGHSH, CDR2 LQKENI. CDR3 in amino acids: CASSRIQTGEYEQYF. In DNA, the CDR3 is TGTGCCAGCTCACGTATCCAGACGGGAGAATACGAGCAGTACTTC.

The gene calls are TRBV7-6 and TRBJ2-3, with D possibly being TRBD1 or TRBD2 (5 bases each). Germline V CDR1 and CDR2: SGHVS, FNYEAQ. Trimming cost V 0 bases and J 0 bases, with 7 bases left between them. The CDR3 consists of 15 residues. CDR3 region: CASSLAGASTDTQYF. The CDR3 bases are TGTGCCAGCAGCTTAGCCGGGGCTAGCACAGATACGCAGTATTTT. The complete variable domain, with remaining parts taken from reference TRBV7-6 and TRBJ2-3, reads GAGVSQSPRYKVTKRGQDVALRCDPISGHVSLYWYRQALGQGPEFLTYFNYEAQQDKSGLPNDRFSAERPEGSISTLTIQRTEQRDSAMYRCASSLAGASTDTQYFGPGTRLTVL.

The rearrangement uses TRBV7-8 and TRBJ2-7, with 8 bases that match TRBD2. J gave up 4 bases and V 5 bases, and 10 bases lay outside the gene matches. Per germline, CDR1 SGHVS and CDR2 FQNEAQ. The CDR3 totals 15 residues. The CDR3, as DNA: TGTGCCAGCAGCGAGGACACTAGCGGATGGTACGAGCAGTACGTC. Amino acids: CASSEDTSGWYEQYV.

This clone appeared a few times. The rearrangement links TRBV27 to TRBJ1-2, with unresolved D. The CDR3 consists of 13 residues. CDR1 and CDR2 (germline): MNHEY, SMNVEV (reference sequence). Trimming shortened V by 4 bases and J by 8 bases, and 14 bases separated the two germline ends. The CDR3 DNA sequence: TGTGCCAGCAGTTATATTGACATGGACGGCTACACCTTC. It yields the protein CASSYIDMDGYTF.

The gene calls are TRBV19 and TRBJ2-2; TRBD1 is a possible D gene (6 bases). Germline V gene data show CDR1 as LNHDA and CDR2 as SQIVND (reference sequence). V shed 7 bases and J shed 4 bases, with 10 bases lying between them. The CDR3 totals 13 residues. The chain's CDR3 is CASTLTGTGELFF. The CDR3 nucleotides are TGTGCCAGTACCTTGACAGGCACCGGGGAGCTGTTTTTT.

The gene calls are TRBV5-6 and TRBJ1-1; D uncertain. The CDR3 extends over 13 amino acids. Trimming shortened V by 1 base and J by 1 base, and 5 bases separated the two germline ends. Germline V gives CDR1 SGHDT, CDR2 YYEEEE. CDR3 amino acids: CASSLFGNTEAFF. CDR3 coding DNA: TGTGCCAGCAGCTTGTTTGGGAACACTGAAGCTTTCTTT.

The chain combines TRBV29-1 with TRBJ2-7; possible D gene TRBD2, 5 bases. From germline, CDR1 is SQVTM and CDR2 ANQGSEA. This CDR3 has 14 amino acids. V shed 4 bases and J shed 1 base, with 14 bases lying between them. In nucleotides, the CDR3 is TGCAGCGTTGGAGTCCTAGCCGATTCCTACGAGCAGTACTTC. Amino acids: CSVGVLADSYEQYF.

The chain uses TRBV27 and TRBJ1-5; D gene unclear. The CDR3 sequence is 15 residues long. V gave up 3 bases and J gave up 2 bases, with 11 bases separating them. Germline V gene sequence: CDR1 MNHEY, CDR2 SMNVEV (reference sequence). The CDR3 sequence: CASSLVGAGNQPQHF. For the CDR3, the DNA is TGTGCCAGCAGTTTGGTTGGAGCGGGCAATCAGCCCCAGCATTTT.

The gene calls are TRBV30 and TRBJ1-5; possibly TRBD1 for D (5 bases). V shed 3 bases and J shed 2 bases, with 20 bases lying between them. The CDR3 spans 17 residues. Germline loops: CDR1 GTSNPN, CDR2 SVGIG (reference sequence). The CDR3 region has the DNA TGTGCCTGGAGGAGCTGGGGACGGGGGACTCGCAATCAGCCCCAGCATTTT. It specifies CAWRSWGRGTRNQPQHF.

The CDR3 coding sequence is TGCGCCAGCAGTGAGAATTTAAATGAGCAGTTCTTC. Translation: CASSENLNEQFF. The chain joins TRBV10-1 to TRBJ2-1; no clear D. The CDR3 is 12 residues long. Germline V gene sequence: CDR1 WNHNN, CDR2 SYGVQD (reference sequence). V was shortened by 2 bases and J by 7 bases, with 6 bases between the two germline ends.

The chain uses TRBV6-1 and TRBJ2-7; D remains ambiguous. The CDR3 covers 14 residues. Germline V CDR1 and CDR2: MNHNS, SASEGT. V was shortened by 2 bases and J by 4 bases, with 12 bases between the two germline ends. The CDR3 DNA follows: TGTGCCAGCAGTGAATGGCCAGGAATATACGAGCAGTACGTC. Protein sequence: CASSEWPGIYEQYV.

This rearrangement joins TRBV29-1 to TRBJ2-1; TRBD2 matches 11 bases. Germline-derived CDR1 and CDR2 are SQVTM and ANQGSEA. This CDR3 spans 16 amino acids. Unmatched junction bases numbered 4, after V lost 0 bases and J lost 3 bases. In DNA, the CDR3 is TGCAGCGTTGAAGATCAAGGGACTAGCGGCTACAATGAGCAGTTCTTC. Amino acid sequence: CSVEDQGTSGYNEQFF.

The chain uses TRBV25-1 and TRBJ1-2; 10 bases are a match to TRBD1. V was pared by 2 bases and J by 5 bases, with 8 bases of the junction left unmatched. In germline, CDR1 is MGHDK, CDR2 SYGVNS. The CDR3 covers 16 residues. CDR3 bases: TGTGCCAGCAGTGAAACCCGGGACAGGGGTGTATATGGCTACACCTTC. As protein: CASSETRDRGVYGYTF.

The chain carries TRBV4-1 and TRBJ1-1; perhaps TRBD1 as D (5 bases). V shed 3 bases and J shed 1 base, with 9 bases lying between them. Per the germline V gene, CDR1 is MGHRA and CDR2 is YSYEKL. This CDR3 spans 14 amino acids. The CDR3 loop reads CASSQQQANTEAFF. CDR3 DNA: TGCGCCAGCAGCCAGCAACAGGCGAACACTGAAGCTTTCTTT.

The chain couples TRBV11-3 to TRBJ2-5; D perhaps matches TRBD2 (5 bases). The V end was cut by 2 bases, the J end by 5 bases, with 9 bases between. This CDR3 is 13 amino acids long. In germline, CDR1 is SGHNT, CDR2 YENEEA. CDR3 residues: CASSLWPGETQYF. The DNA of the CDR3 is TGTGCCAGCAGCTTATGGCCGGGGGAGACCCAGTACTTC.

The chain recombines TRBV10-3 with TRBJ2-2; no firm D call. The CDR3 contains 15 residues. V was clipped by 4 bases and J by 7 bases, with 16 bases between them. Germline CDR1 reads ENHRY; CDR2 reads SYGVKD. Written as DNA, the CDR3 is TGTGCCATCAGTGGTTCCGAGACTCAGGACGGGGAGCTGTTTTTT. It yields the protein CAISGSETQDGELFF.

The chain is built from TRBV7-8 and TRBJ1-5; D call uncertain. The germline V and J ends were trimmed by 2 bases and 3 bases, with 14 bases remaining between them. The CDR3 extends over 16 amino acids. Germline V gene sequence: CDR1 SGHVS, CDR2 FQNEAQ. CDR3: CASSLTRNFLNQPQHF. In DNA, the CDR3 is TGTGCCAGCAGCTTAACACGGAATTTTCTCAATCAGCCCCAGCATTTT.

This clone turned up a few times. V gene TRBV10-1 combines with J gene TRBJ1-1, with 7 bases matching TRBD1. Unmatched junction bases numbered 3, after V lost 2 bases and J lost 0 bases. The CDR3 covers 15 residues. Germline V gives CDR1 WNHNN, CDR2 SYGVQD (reference sequence). The CDR3 here is CASSETGAMNTEAFF. In nucleotides, the CDR3 is TGCGCCAGCAGTGAGACAGGGGCGATGAACACTGAAGCTTTCTTT.

CDR3 in DNA: TGCGCCAGCAGCTCCGCCTGGCAGGGGAGTCGGGAGCTGTTTTTT. It translates to CASSSAWQGSRELFF. The rearrangement joins TRBV5-1 to TRBJ2-2; weak D call: TRBD1 (6 bases). The germline CDR1 and CDR2 sequences are SGHRS and YFSETQ. The CDR3 contains 15 residues. The V and J ends lost 3 bases and 9 bases respectively, with 18 bases between them.

This chain links TRBV4-1 with TRBJ2-1; D call uncertain. Per germline, CDR1 MGHRA and CDR2 YSYEKL. V was pared by 1 base and J by 4 bases, with 2 bases between. This CDR3 contains 12 residues. CDR3 bases: TGCGCCAGCAGCCAAGGATACAATGAGCAGTTCTTC. It is translated as CASSQGYNEQFF.

The chain joins TRBV11-2 to TRBJ2-1; weak D call: TRBD1 (7 bases). Trimming pared 6 bases from V and 2 bases from J, leaving 17 bases between. Per the germline V gene, CDR1 is SGHAT and CDR2 is FQNNGV. This CDR3 region has 16 residues. The CDR3 bases are TGTGCCAGCAGAGGGGGCTCCGGGACTGCCTACAATGAGCAGTTCTTC. Its protein is CASRGGSGTAYNEQFF.

V and J are TRBV7-9 and TRBJ2-3; D is uncertain. The CDR3 runs to 12 residues. Germline V gene lookup returns CDR1 SEHNR and CDR2 FQNEAQ (reference sequence). V shed 3 bases and J shed 6 bases, with 7 bases lying between them. The CDR3 spells CASSFSGDTQYF. The CDR3 nucleotides read TGTGCCAGCAGCTTTTCAGGCGATACGCAGTATTTT.

This chain joins TRBV6-1 and TRBJ2-1, with 10 nucleotides matching TRBD1. The germline gives CDR1 MNHNS, CDR2 SASEGT. This CDR3 is built from 14 residues. Unmatched junction bases numbered 4, after V lost 3 bases and J lost 8 bases. CDR3 sequence reads: CASSEGQGSDEQFF. Written as DNA, the CDR3 is TGTGCCAGCAGTGAGGGACAGGGGTCCGATGAGCAGTTCTTC.